These T cell receptor beta chains were read from a single sample in a study of regulatory T cells in long-lasting Graves disease. TCRdb re-analysed the multiplex PCR reads in MiXCR, keeping a single row per CDR3 protein. The table shows around 400,000 distinct CDR3 sequences, with about 23% occurring only once. The source was peripheral blood mononuclear cells (PBMCs), collected when the disease was refractory, from a patient treated with antithyroid drugs. All receptors derive from a middle-aged woman with Graves disease. The CDR3 runs from the conserved cysteine through the conserved F or W. Fields, in order: D gene, clone size, J gene, V gene, CDR3 DNA, CDR3 protein. The D gene is left open where the match is weak. Clone size appears in some rows only: once, few, many, or a class for an expanded clone.

d_call: NA; clone_size: NA; j_call: TRBJ2-7; v_call: TRBV7-9; cdr3_nt: TGTGCCAGCAGCTTAACAGGACACCTGGGGGATGAGCAGTACTTC; cdr3_aa: CASSLTGHLGDEQYF
d_call: NA; clone_size: NA; j_call: TRBJ1-6; v_call: TRBV18; cdr3_nt: TGTGCCAGCTCACCCAATTCACGGGTGGGTAATTCACCCCTCCACTTT; cdr3_aa: CASSPNSRVGNSPLHF
d_call: NA; clone_size: NA; j_call: TRBJ1-4; v_call: TRBV20-1; cdr3_nt: TGCAGTGTCCAAGAGGATGAAAAACTGTTTTTT; cdr3_aa: CSVQEDEKLFF
d_call: NA; clone_size: NA; j_call: TRBJ1-1; v_call: TRBV5-1; cdr3_nt: TGCGCCAGCAGGTCGCACCCACACCTCTTGAACACTGAAGCTTTCTTT; cdr3_aa: CASRSHPHLLNTEAFF
d_call: TRBD2; clone_size: many; j_call: TRBJ2-5; v_call: TRBV20-1; cdr3_nt: TGCAGTGCTAGGTCCAGCGGGAGCGTCCAAGAGACCCAGTACTTC; cdr3_aa: CSARSSGSVQETQYF
d_call: TRBD2; clone_size: many; j_call: TRBJ2-2; v_call: TRBV28; cdr3_nt: TGTGCCAGCAGCCGACTGTCTGTACGGACTAGCGGGAACACCGGGGAGCTGTTTTTT; cdr3_aa: CASSRLSVRTSGNTGELFF
d_call: NA; clone_size: NA; j_call: TRBJ1-1; v_call: TRBV27; cdr3_nt: TGTGCCAGCAGTGCCTTAAAAACAGGGAACACTGAAGCTTTCTTT; cdr3_aa: CASSALKTGNTEAFF
d_call: TRBD1; clone_size: many; j_call: TRBJ1-2; v_call: TRBV28; cdr3_nt: TGTGCCAGCAGCCAGGGACAGGGGTACGGCTACACCTTC; cdr3_aa: CASSQGQGYGYTF
d_call: NA; clone_size: few; j_call: TRBJ1-4; v_call: TRBV18; cdr3_nt: TGTGCCAGCTCACAGCAGGGGTTCACTAATGAAAAACTGTTTTTT; cdr3_aa: CASSQQGFTNEKLFF
d_call: NA; clone_size: many; j_call: TRBJ1-5; v_call: TRBV12-3/TRBV12-4; cdr3_nt: TGTGCCAGCAGGAGGGGAGGGCAGCCCCAGCATTTT; cdr3_aa: CASRRGGQPQHF
d_call: TRBD1; clone_size: few; j_call: TRBJ2-4; v_call: TRBV3-1; cdr3_nt: TGTGCCAGCAGCCAAGGAGCAGGGGGCGCAAACATTCAGTACTTC; cdr3_aa: CASSQGAGGANIQYF
d_call: NA; clone_size: many; j_call: TRBJ2-5; v_call: TRBV30; cdr3_nt: TGTGCCTGGAGGGGAGTACCGGAGACCCAGTACTTC; cdr3_aa: CAWRGVPETQYF
d_call: NA; clone_size: few; j_call: TRBJ2-3; v_call: TRBV20-1; cdr3_nt: TGCAGTGCTAGAGATCTCGGGACGGGGGCAGATACGCAGTATTTT; cdr3_aa: CSARDLGTGADTQYF
d_call: NA; clone_size: many; j_call: TRBJ2-7; v_call: TRBV28; cdr3_nt: TGTGCCAGCAGTCCACAGGGTTACCTACGGGACGAGCAGTACTTC; cdr3_aa: CASSPQGYLRDEQYF
d_call: NA; clone_size: NA; j_call: TRBJ2-1; v_call: TRBV19; cdr3_nt: TGTGCCAGTAGCGCCTCTGCATACGAGCAGTTCTTC; cdr3_aa: CASSASAYEQFF
d_call: NA; clone_size: many; j_call: TRBJ1-4; v_call: TRBV2; cdr3_nt: TGTGCCAGCAGGCCGGGGAACCCTAGTGAAAAACTGTTTTTT; cdr3_aa: CASRPGNPSEKLFF
d_call: NA; clone_size: NA; j_call: TRBJ2-7; v_call: TRBV12-3/TRBV12-4; cdr3_nt: TGTGCCAGCAGCCGGACATCGGAATACGAGCAGCACTTC; cdr3_aa: CASSRTSEYEQHF
d_call: NA; clone_size: many; j_call: TRBJ1-1; v_call: TRBV28; cdr3_nt: TGTGCCAGCAGTTTCCACGATCCCTCCTTGAACACTGAAGCTTTCTTT; cdr3_aa: CASSFHDPSLNTEAFF
d_call: NA; clone_size: many; j_call: TRBJ1-6; v_call: TRBV6-5; cdr3_nt: TGTGCCAGCAGTTATGAGAGGGGATCACCCCTCCACTTT; cdr3_aa: CASSYERGSPLHF
d_call: NA; clone_size: few; j_call: TRBJ2-1; v_call: TRBV20-1; cdr3_nt: TGCAGTGCTAGAGATATTAGGACCGATTCCTACAATGAGCAGTTCTTC; cdr3_aa: CSARDIRTDSYNEQFF
d_call: TRBD2; clone_size: many; j_call: TRBJ2-7; v_call: TRBV11-1; cdr3_nt: TGTGCCACAGCGGGAGGGCCAGTCTACGAGCAGTACTTC; cdr3_aa: CATAGGPVYEQYF
d_call: TRBD2; clone_size: NA; j_call: TRBJ2-1; v_call: TRBV19; cdr3_nt: TGTGCCAGTAGTCCCACAGCGGGAGATTACAATGAGCAGTTCTTC; cdr3_aa: CASSPTAGDYNEQFF
d_call: NA; clone_size: many; j_call: TRBJ1-1; v_call: TRBV29-1; cdr3_nt: TGCAGCGTTACATGGGTGGGGGCTGAAGCTTTCTTT; cdr3_aa: CSVTWVGAEAFF
d_call: TRBD2; clone_size: many; j_call: TRBJ2-2; v_call: TRBV12-3/TRBV12-4; cdr3_nt: TGTGCCAGCAGTCCACCCCGCCGGGGGGCGAACACCGGGGAGCTGTTTTTT; cdr3_aa: CASSPPRRGANTGELFF
d_call: NA; clone_size: many; j_call: TRBJ1-5; v_call: TRBV12-3/TRBV12-4; cdr3_nt: TGTGCCAGCAGTTTAAGTCAGATCAATCAGCCCCAGCATTTT; cdr3_aa: CASSLSQINQPQHF
d_call: NA; clone_size: few; j_call: TRBJ2-1; v_call: TRBV19; cdr3_nt: TGTGCCAGTAGCGGGAACATGGGTGAGCAGTTCTTC; cdr3_aa: CASSGNMGEQFF
d_call: TRBD2; clone_size: many; j_call: TRBJ2-7; v_call: TRBV27; cdr3_nt: TGTGCCACCAAGACTAGCGGGATAGACGAGCAGTACTTC; cdr3_aa: CATKTSGIDEQYF
d_call: TRBD2; clone_size: once; j_call: TRBJ2-7; v_call: TRBV4-1; cdr3_nt: TGCGCCAGCAGCCAGTACGCGGGGGGCAGCTACGAGCGGTACTTC; cdr3_aa: CASSQYAGGSYERYF
d_call: NA; clone_size: NA; j_call: TRBJ2-1; v_call: TRBV28; cdr3_nt: TGTGCCAGCAGTAATCGGTTGAACAATGAGCAGTTCTTC; cdr3_aa: CASSNRLNNEQFF
d_call: TRBD2; clone_size: many; j_call: TRBJ2-5; v_call: TRBV20-1; cdr3_nt: TGCAGTGCTAGAGAGAGGCGGGAGTTGTTAAAGACCCAGTACTTC; cdr3_aa: CSARERRELLKTQYF
d_call: TRBD1; clone_size: NA; j_call: TRBJ1-5; v_call: TRBV11-2; cdr3_nt: TGTGCCAGCAGCTCAGGGGGGGATCAGCCCCAGCATTTT; cdr3_aa: CASSSGGDQPQHF
d_call: TRBD1; clone_size: many; j_call: TRBJ2-7; v_call: TRBV6-4; cdr3_nt: TGTGCCAGCAGTGACTCGGGGACAGGGATCGCCGAGCAGTACTTC; cdr3_aa: CASSDSGTGIAEQYF
d_call: NA; clone_size: NA; j_call: TRBJ2-7; v_call: TRBV3-1; cdr3_nt: TGTGCCAGCAGCCAAGATACACTAGCCGGCGAGCAGTACTTC; cdr3_aa: CASSQDTLAGEQYF
d_call: NA; clone_size: NA; j_call: TRBJ1-5; v_call: TRBV25-1; cdr3_nt: TGTGCCAGCAGTGATCTGTGGGATCAGCCCCAGCATTTT; cdr3_aa: CASSDLWDQPQHF
d_call: NA; clone_size: NA; j_call: TRBJ2-1; v_call: TRBV27; cdr3_nt: TGTGCCAGCAGTTCCCAGGGGTACAATGAGCAGTTCTTC; cdr3_aa: CASSSQGYNEQFF